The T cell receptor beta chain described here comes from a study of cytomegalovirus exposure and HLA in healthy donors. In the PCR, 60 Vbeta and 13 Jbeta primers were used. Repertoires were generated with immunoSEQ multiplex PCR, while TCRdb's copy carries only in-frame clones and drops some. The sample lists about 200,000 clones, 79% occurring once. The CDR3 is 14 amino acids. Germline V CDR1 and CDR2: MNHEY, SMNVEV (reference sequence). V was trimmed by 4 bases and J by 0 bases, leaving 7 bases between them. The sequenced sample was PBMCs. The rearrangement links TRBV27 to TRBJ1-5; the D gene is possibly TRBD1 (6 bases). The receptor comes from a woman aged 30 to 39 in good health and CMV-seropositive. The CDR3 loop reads CASSSGDSNQPQHF. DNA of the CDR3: TGTGCCAGCAGTTCAGGGGATAGCAATCAGCCCCAGCATTTT.